The 4 T cell receptor beta chains reported below all come from one sample, sequenced in a study of T-cell reconstitution after alpha-beta-depleted transplantation in children. Unique molecular identifiers were used in preparing the TCRbeta library. TCRdb re-derived calls from the PCR reads in MiXCR, one entry per CDR3 protein. The sample includes hundreds of thousands of distinct CDR3 sequences, around 13% seen only once; the top ten take under 7%. Sequences were derived from PBMCs from the stem cell graft donor, sampled from the stem cell graft. The receptors stem from a human donor who donated a stem cell graft to a child with combined immunodeficiency.

The genes are TRBV7-3 and TRBJ2-1, with D possibly matching TRBD2 (5 bases). Germline CDR1 reads SGHTA; CDR2 reads FQGTGA. The CDR3 spans 14 residues. Trimming stripped 2 bases from V and 8 bases from J, with 13 bases between. DNA of the CDR3: TGTGCCAGCAGCTTACTGGGAGCGGCTGATGAGCAGTTCTTC. It yields the protein CASSLLGAADEQFF. The full variable domain, with the rest looked up from reference TRBV7-3 and TRBJ2-1, is GAGVSQTPSNKVTEKGKYVELRCDPISGHTALYWYRQSLGQGPEFLIYFQGTGAADDSGLPNDRFFAVRPEGSVSTLKIQRTERGDSAVYLCASSLLGAADEQFFGPGTRLTVL.

V usage is TRBV7-2 and J usage is TRBJ2-2; no clear D gene. CDR1 SGHTA and CDR2 FQGNSA come from the germline V gene. The CDR3 spans 14 residues. V lost 3 bases and J 4 bases, leaving 9 bases between the germline ends. The CDR3 here is CASSLDRPTGELFF. CDR3 bases: TGTGCCAGCAGCTTGGACCGACCCACCGGGGAGCTGTTTTTT.

This clonotype showed up many times. The chain is built from TRBV12-3 or TRBV12-4 and TRBJ2-7; tentatively, D is TRBD2 (6 bases). Trimming removed 6 bases at V and 4 bases at J, with 16 bases between. CDR3 length equals 14 residues. The CDR3 loop is CASSGTGSRYEQYF. The CDR3 DNA follows: TGTGCCAGCAGCGGGACCGGGAGCCGGTACGAGCAGTACTTC.

This clonotype was found a few times. The rearrangement links TRBV2 to TRBJ1-2, with 7 bases that match TRBD1. The CDR3 is 13 amino acids. Germline V gene data show CDR1 as SNHLY and CDR2 as FYNNEI. With 6 bases clipped from V and 9 bases from J, the junction kept 10 bases outside the gene matches. CDR3 amino acids: CASSPPGGGSYTF. The DNA of the CDR3 is TGTGCCAGCAGCCCGCCAGGGGGGGGAAGCTACACCTTC.